This T cell receptor (beta chain) was retrieved from a study of CD8 T cells in Susac syndrome. CD8+ and CD4+ T cells from blood underwent TCR beta sequencing, which was carried out in a high-throughput format. The authors negatively isolated CD8+ and CD4+ T cells and FACS-enriched TEMRA cells. Germline V lookup: CDR1 SGDLS, CDR2 YYNGEE. Trimming removed 3 bases from V and 0 bases from J; junction bases left unmatched: 10. CDR3 length: 20 residues. RNA totalling roughly 0.45 to 1 ug underwent reverse transcription with random hexamers. TCRdb redid the calling of the immunoSEQ multiplex PCR reads with MiXCR, one entry per CDR3 protein. The sample holds roughly 140,000 distinct CDR3 sequences, approximately 93% seen once.

The receptor was isolated from a human donor in good health. The chain combines TRBV9 with TRBJ2-1, with 15 bases matching TRBD2. The specimen sequenced was CD8+ T cells from PBMCs. DNA for the CDR3: TGTGCCAGCAGCGGACCCGGGACTAGCGGGAGGAAGAGCTCCTACAATGAGCAGTTCTTC. It encodes CASSGPGTSGRKSSYNEQFF.